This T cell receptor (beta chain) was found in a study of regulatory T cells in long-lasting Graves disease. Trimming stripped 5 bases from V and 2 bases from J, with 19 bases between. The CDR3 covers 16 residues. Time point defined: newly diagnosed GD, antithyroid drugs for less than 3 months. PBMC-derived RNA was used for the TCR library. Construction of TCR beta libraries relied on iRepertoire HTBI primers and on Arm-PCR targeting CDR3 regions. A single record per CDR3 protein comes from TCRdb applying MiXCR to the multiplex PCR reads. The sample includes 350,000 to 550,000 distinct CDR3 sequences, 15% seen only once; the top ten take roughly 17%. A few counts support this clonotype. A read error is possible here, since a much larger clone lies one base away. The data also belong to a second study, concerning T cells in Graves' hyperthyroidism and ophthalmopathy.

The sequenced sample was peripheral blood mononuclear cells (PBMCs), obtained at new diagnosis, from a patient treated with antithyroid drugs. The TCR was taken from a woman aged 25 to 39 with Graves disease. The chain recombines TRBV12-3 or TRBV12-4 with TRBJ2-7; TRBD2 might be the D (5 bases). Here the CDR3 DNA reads TGTGCCAGCAGTCCAGCCGGCCTGGGGAGCCCCTACGAGCAGTACTTC. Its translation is CASSPAGLGSPYEQYF.